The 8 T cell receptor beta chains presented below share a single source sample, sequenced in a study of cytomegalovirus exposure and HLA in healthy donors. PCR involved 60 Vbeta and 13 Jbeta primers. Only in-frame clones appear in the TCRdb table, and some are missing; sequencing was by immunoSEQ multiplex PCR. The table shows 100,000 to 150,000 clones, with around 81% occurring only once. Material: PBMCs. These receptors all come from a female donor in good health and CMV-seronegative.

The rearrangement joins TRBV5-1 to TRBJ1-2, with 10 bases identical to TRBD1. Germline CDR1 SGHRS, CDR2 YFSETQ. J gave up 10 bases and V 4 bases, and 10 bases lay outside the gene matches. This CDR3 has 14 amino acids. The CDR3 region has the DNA TGCGCCAGCAGCCTGTCCGGGACAGGGGATGTCTACACCTTC. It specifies CASSLSGTGDVYTF.

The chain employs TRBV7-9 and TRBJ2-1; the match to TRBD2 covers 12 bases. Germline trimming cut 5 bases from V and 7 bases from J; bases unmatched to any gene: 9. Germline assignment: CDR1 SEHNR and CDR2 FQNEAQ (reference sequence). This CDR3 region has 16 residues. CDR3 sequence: CASSNTGLAGGNEQFF. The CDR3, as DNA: TGTGCCAGCAGCAACACGGGACTAGCGGGTGGTAATGAGCAGTTCTTC.

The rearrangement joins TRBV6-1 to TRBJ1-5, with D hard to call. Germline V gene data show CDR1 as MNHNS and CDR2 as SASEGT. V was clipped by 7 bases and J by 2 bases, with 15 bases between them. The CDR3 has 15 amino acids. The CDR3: CASTMLVWGNQPQHF. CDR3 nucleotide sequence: TGTGCCAGCACCATGCTAGTCTGGGGCAATCAGCCCCAGCATTTT.

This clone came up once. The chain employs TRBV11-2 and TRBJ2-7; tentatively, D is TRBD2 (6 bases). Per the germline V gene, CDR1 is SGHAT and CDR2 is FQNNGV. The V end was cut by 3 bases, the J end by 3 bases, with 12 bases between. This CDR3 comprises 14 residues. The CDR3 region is CASSFRLEDYEQYF. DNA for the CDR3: TGTGCCAGCAGCTTTCGACTAGAGGACTACGAGCAGTACTTC.

CDR3 DNA sequence: TGTGCCAGCAGGGACAGGGGAATGAACACTGAAGCTTTCTTT. Residues: CASRDRGMNTEAFF. V and J are TRBV11-2 and TRBJ1-1, with 9 bases that match TRBD1. Germline V gives CDR1 SGHAT, CDR2 FQNNGV. The CDR3 totals 14 residues. V shed 6 bases, J shed 0 bases, and the junction held 2 bases outside the gene matches.

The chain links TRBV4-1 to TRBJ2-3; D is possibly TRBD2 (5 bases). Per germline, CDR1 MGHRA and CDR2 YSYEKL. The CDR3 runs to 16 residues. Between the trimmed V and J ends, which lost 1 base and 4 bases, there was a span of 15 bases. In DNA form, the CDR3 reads TGCGCCAGCAGCCAAGGGACTTTCAGTGGAGCAGATACGCAGTATTTT. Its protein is CASSQGTFSGADTQYF.

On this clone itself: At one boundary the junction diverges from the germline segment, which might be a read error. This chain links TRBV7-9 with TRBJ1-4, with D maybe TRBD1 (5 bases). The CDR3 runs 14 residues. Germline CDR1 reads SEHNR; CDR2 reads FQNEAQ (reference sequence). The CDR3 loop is CSSSRRGTNEKLFF. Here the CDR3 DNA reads TGTTCCAGCAGCCGCCGGGGGACTAATGAAAAACTGTTTTTT.

CDR3 nucleotide sequence: TGTGCCAGCAGCTTAGACAGGGCTGGAAACACCATATATTTT. Protein sequence: CASSLDRAGNTIYF. V is TRBV7-8 and J is TRBJ1-3; maybe TRBD1 (6 bases). Germline values: CDR1 SGHVS, CDR2 FQNEAQ. This CDR3 has 14 residues. Trimming removed 1 base from V and 2 bases from J, with 6 bases in between.